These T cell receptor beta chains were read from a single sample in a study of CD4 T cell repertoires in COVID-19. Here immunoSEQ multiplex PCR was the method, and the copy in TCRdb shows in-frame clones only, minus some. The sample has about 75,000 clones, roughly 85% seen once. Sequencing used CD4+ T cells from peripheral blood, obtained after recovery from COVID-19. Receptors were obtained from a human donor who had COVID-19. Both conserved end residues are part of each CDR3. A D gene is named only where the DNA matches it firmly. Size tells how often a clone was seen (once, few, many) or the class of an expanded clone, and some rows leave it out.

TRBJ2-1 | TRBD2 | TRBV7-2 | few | TGTGCCAGCAGCTTCCTTAGCGGGGGAAGCTCCTACAATGAGCAGTTCTTC | CASSFLSGGSSYNEQFF
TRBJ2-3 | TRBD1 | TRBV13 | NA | TGTGCCAGCAGCAAAAACAGGGGGTCGCAGTATTTT | CASSKNRGSQYF
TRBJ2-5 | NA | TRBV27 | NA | TGTGCCAGCAGTCTCGGGCCTCAAAGGGCGGAGACCCAGTACTTC | CASSLGPQRAETQYF
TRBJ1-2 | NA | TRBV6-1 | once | TGTGCCAGCAGTGAGGCACAGGGTCGCGGCTACACCTTC | CASSEAQGRGYTF
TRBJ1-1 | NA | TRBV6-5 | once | TGTGCCAGCATCCCCACGCGACTTCAGGTTGGAGCTTTCTTT | CASIPTRLQVGAFF
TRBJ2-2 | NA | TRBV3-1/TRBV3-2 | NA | TGTGCCAGCAGCCCTGGAGGGGAGCTGTTTTTT | CASSPGGELFF
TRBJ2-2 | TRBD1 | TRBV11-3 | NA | TGTGCCAGCAGCATGACCGGGACAGGGCGTCACGGGGAGCTGTTTTTT | CASSMTGTGRHGELFF
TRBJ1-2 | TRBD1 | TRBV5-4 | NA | TGTGCCAGCAGCCAGGGGGGGTCTAACTATGGCTACACCTTC | CASSQGGSNYGYTF
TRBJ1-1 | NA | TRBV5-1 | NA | TGCGCCAGCAGTTTAAGGGACGGATCGAACACTGAAGCTTTCTTT | CASSLRDGSNTEAFF
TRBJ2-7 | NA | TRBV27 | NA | TGTGCCAGCAGTTTTTCAGGGGTGGCCTACGAGCAGTACTTC | CASSFSGVAYEQYF
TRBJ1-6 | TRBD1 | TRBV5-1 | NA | TGCGCCAGCAGCTTGGGTAGCAGGGGGGTAACATTCAATTCACCCCTCCACTTT | CASSLGSRGVTFNSPLHF
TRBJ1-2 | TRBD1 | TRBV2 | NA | TGTGCCAGCAGTGAACAGGGGGGCACTAACTATGGCTACACCTTC | CASSEQGGTNYGYTF
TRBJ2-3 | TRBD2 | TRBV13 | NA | TGTGCCAGCAGCTTCCGTGGACTAGACGGAGATACGCAGTATTTT | CASSFRGLDGDTQYF
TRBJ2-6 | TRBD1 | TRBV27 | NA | TGTGCCAGCAGTTCCGGGACAGGCGACCCTTCTGGGGCCAACGTCCTGACTTTC | CASSSGTGDPSGANVLTF
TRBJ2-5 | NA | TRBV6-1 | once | TGTGCCAGCAGTGAAATCCCAGGGGCGCAAGAGACCCAGTACTTC | CASSEIPGAQETQYF
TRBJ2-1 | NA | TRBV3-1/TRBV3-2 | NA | TGTGCCAGCAGCCGACACCCCTCAGGGGATGAGCAGTTCTTC | CASSRHPSGDEQFF
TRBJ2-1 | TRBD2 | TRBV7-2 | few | TGTGCCAGCAGCTTATTAGCGGGGAATAACAATGAGCAGTTCTTC | CASSLLAGNNNEQFF
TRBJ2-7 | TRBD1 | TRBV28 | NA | TGTGCCAGCAGTGTATGGACAGGTGGCGCCTACGAGCAGTACTTC | CASSVWTGGAYEQYF
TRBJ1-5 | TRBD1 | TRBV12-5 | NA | TGTGCTAGTGACCCACCTCTTCGGACAGGAACACATCAGCCCCAGCATTTT | CASDPPLRTGTHQPQHF
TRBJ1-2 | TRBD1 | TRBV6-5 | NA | TGTGCCAGCAGTTACCGGCGGACAGGGCGTAATGGCTACACCTTC | CASSYRRTGRNGYTF
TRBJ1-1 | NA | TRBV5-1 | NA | TGCGCCAGCAGCTCCCACCCTGGGCAGAACACTGAAGCTTTCTTT | CASSSHPGQNTEAFF
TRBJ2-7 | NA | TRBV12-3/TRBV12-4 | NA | TGTGCCAGCAGTTTTACAGCATACGAGCAGTACTTC | CASSFTAYEQYF
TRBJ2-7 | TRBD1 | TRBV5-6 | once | TGTGCCAGCAGCTTGGGCCTCACCTGGGACAGCTACGAGCAGTACTTC | CASSLGLTWDSYEQYF
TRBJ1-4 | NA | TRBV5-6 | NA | TGTGCCAGCAGCCTCCTGAATAACGGCGTTGAAAAACTGTTTTTT | CASSLLNNGVEKLFF
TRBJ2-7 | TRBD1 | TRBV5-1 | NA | TGCGCCAGCAGCCCACGGACCGGGACAGTCAGCTCCTACGAGCAGTACTTC | CASSPRTGTVSSYEQYF
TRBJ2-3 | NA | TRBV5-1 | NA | TGCGCCAGCAGCTTGGTTCGGCAGACTAGGGATACGCAGTATTTT | CASSLVRQTRDTQYF
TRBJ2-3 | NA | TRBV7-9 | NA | TGTGCCAGCAGCTTAGCGCAGGGTATTAGCACAGATACGCAGTATTTT | CASSLAQGISTDTQYF